This T cell receptor beta chain was identified during a study of shared clonotypes between healthy human individuals. Samples underwent the assay at deep level. Produced via immunoSEQ multiplex PCR; TCRdb's table is partial and in-frame only. The table shows about 2.3 million clones, with 93% occurring only once. Whole-study findings and limits: Generally, estimated richness proved larger in naive subsets than it did in memory subsets. A handful of donors showed sharing of approximately 5% of naive CD4 clonotypes.

The CDR3 has 14 residues. Germline V CDR1 and CDR2: SGHRS, YFSETQ. Trimming pared 4 bases from V and 2 bases from J, leaving 9 bases between. A note on this clone: Its target is not known.

The study separated CD4+ cells into CD45RA+ naive and CD45RA-negative memory subsets. The J gene is TRBJ2-2, the V gene TRBV5-1; D is perhaps TRBD1 (5 bases). Sequencing input: naive CD4+ T cells from PBMCs. Indicated subset: CD45RA+ positively selected. The TCR comes from a young man in good health. Some clones in this sample may be carry-over from other donors' samples. The CDR3 sequence is CASSHDSNTGELFF. CDR3 nucleotide sequence: TGCGCCAGCAGCCACGACAGTAACACCGGGGAGCTGTTTTTT. Together with reference TRBV5-1 and TRBJ2-2, the CDR3 gives the full variable domain: KAGVTQTPRYLIKTRGQQVTLSCSPISGHRSVSWYQQTPGQGLQFLFEYFSETQRNKGNFPGRFSGRQFSNSRSEMNVSTLELGDSALYLCASSHDSNTGELFFGEGSRLTVL.